These 22 T cell receptor beta chains came from one sample sequenced in a study of HIV-infected patients and healthy controls (dated by TCRdb to about 2014). Since whole blood was used without any cell fractionation, the repertoire reflected all peripheral T cells in unsorted form. To prepare the library, 5' RACE was applied. Data came from an Illumina MiSeq. SuperScript III was used to reverse transcribe 500 ng RNA with primers targeting the alpha and beta constant regions. Separate alpha and beta chain libraries were generated by chain-specific third strand synthesis with multiplexing indices. The raw public reads went through TCRdb reprocessing: fastp at Q25, MiXCR clone calling, in-frame beta chains kept. Records with the same CDR3 protein are collapsed into one entry carrying the most frequent genes and DNA. The sample table holds about 24,000 distinct CDR3 sequences, of which roughly 7.9% were seen once. The ten largest clones represent around 3.9% of the sample.

Sequenced input: blood. These TCRs come from an adult in good health.

This clonotype was detected ten times or more. This chain connects TRBV29-1 to TRBJ2-2; D remains ambiguous. CDR3 length: 12 amino acids. Germline CDR1 reads SQVTM; CDR2 reads ANQGSEA. V was pared by 4 bases and J by 6 bases, with 9 bases between. The CDR3 nucleotides are TGCAGCGTTGGGCCATTCCCCGGGGAGCTGTTTTTT. Translation gives CSVGPFPGELFF.

The gene calls are TRBV20-1 and TRBJ2-7; TRBD1 agrees at 8 bases. In germline, CDR1 is DFQATT, CDR2 SNEGSKA (reference sequence). V lost 6 bases and J lost 1; bases outside the gene matches: 2. The CDR3 totals 12 residues. The chain's CDR3 is CSARTGSYEQYF. The CDR3 DNA follows: TGCAGTGCAAGGACAGGGTCCTACGAGCAGTACTTC.

This clonotype was detected ten times or more. This chain links TRBV6-5 with TRBJ2-7; D is undetermined. This CDR3 is built from 11 residues. V was cut by 6 bases and J by 4 bases, with 7 bases left in between. The germline gives CDR1 MNHEY, CDR2 SVGAGI. The CDR3 region is CASRNKYEQYF. The CDR3 nucleotides are TGTGCCAGCAGGAACAAGTACGAGCAGTACTTC.

The table lists this clonotype with many counts. This rearrangement joins TRBV25-1 to TRBJ2-5, with 8 bases matching TRBD1. CDR1 and CDR2 from the germline V gene are MGHDK and SYGVNS. V lost 3 bases to trimming and J lost 1 base; unmatched junction nucleotides: 1. The CDR3 covers 14 residues. CDR3 DNA: TGTGCCAGCAGTGAGGACAGGGTCCAAGAGACCCAGTACTTC. The encoded protein is CASSEDRVQETQYF.

This clonotype was seen at least ten times. The rearrangement joins TRBV15 to TRBJ1-5; a weak D match, TRBD1 (5 bases). Germline assignment: CDR1 LNHNV and CDR2 YYDKDF (reference sequence). The germline V and J ends were trimmed by 0 bases and 7 bases, with 16 bases remaining between them. This CDR3 region has 16 residues. The CDR3 DNA is TGTGCCACCAGCAGAGACCCCCCCGGGGGTGGACAGCCCCAGCATTTT. This sequence encodes CATSRDPPGGGQPQHF. Supplemented by reference TRBV15 and TRBJ1-5, the full variable domain reads DAMVIQNPRYQVTQFGKPVTLSCSQTLNHNVMYWYQQKSSQAPKLLFHYYDKDFNNEADTPDNFQSRRPNTSFCFLDIRSPGLGDTAMYLCATSRDPPGGGQPQHFGDGTRLSIL.

This clonotype was seen a handful of times. V gene TRBV12-3 or TRBV12-4 combines with J gene TRBJ1-5; D is uncertain. V shed 7 bases and J shed 3 bases, with 10 bases lying between them. The CDR3 length is 13 residues. Here the CDR3 reads CASTRVLNQPQHF. CDR3 coding DNA: TGTGCCAGCACAAGGGTACTCAATCAGCCCCAGCATTTT.

The chain combines TRBV6-5 with TRBJ2-1, with D possibly matching TRBD2 (6 bases). Germline CDR1 MNHEY, CDR2 SVGAGI. V was shortened by 0 bases and J by 5 bases, with 11 bases between the two germline ends. The CDR3 is 15 amino acids. The CDR3: CASSYSAGVDNEQFF. The CDR3 DNA is TGTGCCAGCAGTTACTCAGCGGGCGTCGACAATGAGCAGTTCTTC.

This chain uses TRBV6-5 with TRBJ1-5; D remains unclear. The CDR3 runs 13 residues. Germline V gene sequence: CDR1 MNHEY, CDR2 SVGAGI. With 4 bases removed from V and 2 bases from J, the gap between germline ends came to 6 bases. The CDR3 protein is CASSWRGNQPQHF. Written as DNA, the CDR3 is TGTGCCAGCAGTTGGAGGGGCAATCAGCCCCAGCATTTT.

Many counts were recorded for this clonotype. The V and J genes are TRBV24-1 and TRBJ1-1; D unclear. Germline V gives CDR1 KGHDR, CDR2 SFDVKD. Trimming cost V 3 bases and J 6 bases, with 10 bases left between them. The CDR3 spans 13 residues. The CDR3 spells CATSDGEKPEAFF. CDR3 DNA: TGTGCCACCAGTGATGGGGAAAAGCCTGAAGCTTTCTTT.

This clonotype appeared many times. The CDR3 region has the DNA TGCGCCAGCAGCTCGCAAACAGGGGGCGTCCCCGACAACTATGGCTACACCTTC. Translating gives CASSSQTGGVPDNYGYTF. The chain uses TRBV5-1 and TRBJ1-2; the match to TRBD1 covers 9 bases. With 3 bases clipped from V and 2 bases from J, the junction kept 14 bases outside the gene matches. The germline V gene has CDR1 SGHRS and CDR2 YFSETQ. The CDR3 contains 18 residues.

This clonotype was observed many times. The chain carries TRBV20-1 and TRBJ1-5; tentatively, D is TRBD1 (6 bases). Germline V gene data show CDR1 as DFQATT and CDR2 as SNEGSKA (reference sequence). The V gene lost 6 bases and the J gene lost 13 bases, with 25 bases spanning the gap. This CDR3 is 14 amino acids long. CDR3 DNA: TGCAGTGCCCCGGGCGCCGGACCAGGGGATGGGCAGCATTTT. This sequence encodes CSAPGAGPGDGQHF.

This clonotype appeared many times. The V call is TRBV7-2, the J call TRBJ1-1; no clear D. The V and J ends lost 6 bases and 4 bases respectively, with 18 bases between them. The germline V gene has CDR1 SGHTA and CDR2 FQGNSA. This CDR3 comprises 15 residues. The CDR3 sequence: CASSPYDRVVTEAFF. The CDR3 nucleotides are TGTGCCAGCAGTCCATATGATAGGGTTGTCACTGAAGCTTTCTTT.

This clonotype has a handful of counts. The chain carries TRBV4-3 and TRBJ2-5; D is uncertain. Germline CDR1 LGHNA, CDR2 YSLEER. CDR3 length equals 14 residues. The germline V and J ends were trimmed by 1 base and 2 bases, with 8 bases remaining between them. CDR3 DNA: TGCGCCAGCAGCCAAGGAACAGTACAAGAGACCCAGTACTTC. This translates into CASSQGTVQETQYF.

A note on this clonotype: A much larger clone is a single base away; this may be a read error. The V call is TRBV19, the J call TRBJ2-1; possible D gene TRBD2, 5 bases. Germline loops: CDR1 LNHDA, CDR2 SQIVND (reference sequence). V was cut by 8 bases and J by 9 bases, with 11 bases left in between. The CDR3 totals 11 residues. CDR3 DNA: TGTGCCAGTTGTACCAGCGGTGAGCAGTTCTTC. Translation gives CASCTSGEQFF.

In this sample, this clonotype turned up many times. J is TRBJ2-5 and V is TRBV11-2, with 7 nucleotides matching TRBD1. The CDR3 has 14 amino acids. The junction had 7 bases not matched to a gene; V was cut back by 5 bases and J by 4 bases. Germline V gene data show CDR1 as SGHAT and CDR2 as FQNNGV. The CDR3 is CASSPDRARETQYF. The CDR3 bases are TGTGCCAGCAGCCCCGACAGGGCCCGAGAGACCCAGTACTTC.

This clonotype was observed many times. V usage is TRBV12-3 or TRBV12-4 and J usage is TRBJ2-2; D is undetermined. The CDR3 runs 15 residues. The germline V and J ends were trimmed by 0 bases and 2 bases, with 7 bases remaining between them. DNA for the CDR3: TGTGCCAGCAGTTTAGCGGGAAGAAACACCGGGGAGCTGTTTTTT. It specifies CASSLAGRNTGELFF.

CDR3 bases: TGTGCCAGCAGCCTGGCCGATGAGCAGTTCTTC. Translated, it gives CASSLADEQFF. The chain carries TRBV14 and TRBJ2-1; D unclear. This CDR3 spans 11 amino acids. CDR1 is SGHDN, CDR2 FVKESK, per germline. Trimming took 4 bases from V and 8 from J, leaving 6 bases between them. The whole variable domain, filled in from reference TRBV14 and TRBJ2-1, reads EAGVTQFPSHSVIEKGQTVTLRCDPISGHDNLYWYRRVMGKEIKFLLHFVKESKQDESGMPNNRFLAERTGGTYSTLKVQPAELEDSGVYFCASSLADEQFFGPGTRLTVL.

V usage is TRBV3-1 and J usage is TRBJ2-3; TRBD2 is a possible D gene (7 bases). Between the trimmed V and J ends, which lost 5 bases and 5 bases, there was a span of 23 bases. This CDR3 is built from 17 residues. CDR1 is LGHDT and CDR2 is YNNKEL in the germline V gene (reference sequence). CDR3 in amino acids: CASSADIRGADLDTQYF. CDR3 in DNA: TGTGCCAGCAGCGCAGATATACGGGGGGCCGATTTAGATACGCAGTATTTT.

The table lists this clonotype with many counts. The gene calls are TRBV7-9 and TRBJ1-1, with no clear D. Deletions cut 2 bases from V and 1 base from J, with 5 bases between. This CDR3 is built from 13 residues. CDR1 and CDR2 (germline): SEHNR, FQNEAQ (reference sequence). CDR3 sequence reads: CASSLLENTEAFF. CDR3 DNA: TGTGCCAGCAGCTTATTGGAGAACACTGAAGCTTTCTTT.

This clonotype has a count of ten or more. The chain links TRBV10-3 to TRBJ2-1; weak D call: TRBD1 (6 bases). The CDR3 runs 12 residues. V was trimmed by 5 bases and J by 7 bases, leaving 9 bases between them. Germline V gives CDR1 ENHRY, CDR2 SYGVKD. CDR3 in DNA: TGTGCCATCAGTTATCAGGGGAATGAGCAGTTCTTC. The encoded protein is CAISYQGNEQFF.

This clonotype is medium-sized (0.01 to 0.1%) within its sample. The genes are TRBV6-2 or TRBV6-3 and TRBJ2-1; TRBD2 matches 8 bases. The V gene end was trimmed by 1 base and the J gene end by 8 bases; junction bases not matched to a gene: 4. CDR1 and CDR2 (germline): MNHEY, SVGEGT. This CDR3 has 14 residues. The CDR3 DNA reads as TGTGCCAGCAGTTACTTTAGCGGGGTGTATGAGCAGTTCTTC. Amino acid sequence: CASSYFSGVYEQFF.

The chain is built from TRBV20-1 and TRBJ2-5, with D possibly matching TRBD2 (7 bases). V gave up 6 bases and J gave up 3 bases, with 17 bases separating them. Germline V gene data show CDR1 as DFQATT and CDR2 as SNEGSKA (reference sequence). The CDR3 is made up of 14 amino acids. The CDR3 DNA is TGCAGTGCACTAGAGGGGGGGGCAGAAGAGACCCAGTACTTC. It yields the protein CSALEGGAEETQYF.